This T cell receptor (beta chain) was sequenced for a study of shared clonotypes between healthy human individuals. A note on this clone: What it binds is not known.

General study results and limits: In the sorted subsets, rarefaction showed sequencing was incomplete despite large depth.

Here immunoSEQ multiplex PCR was the method, and the copy in TCRdb shows in-frame clones only, minus some. The sample shows roughly 1.4 million clones, just under 99% of them seen only once. Sequencing was performed on naive CD4+ T cells sorted from blood. Sample subset: CD45RA+ positively selected. This TCR was recovered from a man aged 30 to 45 in good health.

In nucleotides, the CDR3 is TGCGCCAGCAGTGAGTTTAGGGGGTTGGAGCAGTATTTT. It yields the protein CASSEFRGLEQYF. The chain couples TRBV10-2 to TRBJ2-3; TRBD1 might be the D (6 bases). V was trimmed by 1 base and J by 11 bases, leaving 13 bases between them. Germline CDR1 reads WSHSY; CDR2 reads SAAADI. This CDR3 has 13 amino acids.